The 13 T cell receptor beta chains below were found in one sample sequenced in a study of OX40 agonist ivuxolimab in advanced cancers. Method: immunoSEQ multiplex PCR; TCRdb's copy keeps in-frame clones and lacks some. The table has tens of thousands of clones, approximately 88% seen once; the top ten hold about 7%. Sequenced here: CD4+ or CD8+ T cells sorted from blood, sampled in a trial of the OX40 agonist ivuxolimab. These receptors all come from an adult with an advanced solid tumor such as melanoma, head and neck, liver or kidney cancer.

CDR3 nucleotides: TGTGCCAGCAGGGGTACATGGGGCGAAAAACTGTTTTTT. Its translation is CASRGTWGEKLFF. The chain uses TRBV6-5 and TRBJ1-4, with D possibly matching TRBD1 (5 bases). Trimming took off 6 bases at V and 8 bases at J, with 13 bases between the two ends. The CDR3 totals 13 residues. Germline-derived CDR1 and CDR2 are MNHEY and SVGAGI.

The V gene is TRBV14, the J gene TRBJ2-5, with 7 positions matching TRBD1. Per germline, CDR1 SGHDN and CDR2 FVKESK. CDR3 size: 15 residues. J gave up 2 bases and V 2 bases, and 5 bases lay outside the gene matches. In DNA form, the CDR3 reads TGTGCCAGCAGCCAAAAAGGGGGCCCTCAAGAGACCCAGTACTTC. Translated, it gives CASSQKGGPQETQYF.

The gene calls are TRBV29-1 and TRBJ2-7; 9 bases map to TRBD1. Germline V CDR1 and CDR2: SQVTM, ANQGSEA. The J segment lost 9 bases and the V segment lost 2 bases, leaving 11 bases of the junction unmatched. The CDR3 consists of 14 residues. CDR3 DNA: TGCAGCGTTGAAAGCCCGGGACAGGGTATTGTGCAGTACTTC. Translation: CSVESPGQGIVQYF.

The chain links TRBV6-6 to TRBJ2-5; possibly TRBD2 for D (6 bases). V dropped 0 bases and J dropped 1 base, with 9 bases sitting between them. Germline loops: CDR1 MNHNY, CDR2 SVGAGI (reference sequence). This CDR3 contains 15 residues. DNA of the CDR3: TGTGCCAGCAGTTACTCTGCGGGGAGCCAAGAGACCCAGTACTTC. It specifies CASSYSAGSQETQYF.

The chain employs TRBV18 and TRBJ1-2; 8 bases match TRBD1. CDR3 length: 16 residues. CDR1 and CDR2 from the germline V gene are KGHSH and LQKENI. With 3 bases clipped from V and 6 bases from J, the junction kept 12 bases outside the gene matches. Here the CDR3 reads CASSPSEAQGAHGYTF. Written as DNA, the CDR3 is TGTGCCAGCTCACCCTCGGAGGCGCAGGGGGCGCATGGCTACACCTTC.

The rearrangement links TRBV19 to TRBJ2-6; possibly TRBD1 for D (6 bases). Germline-derived CDR1 and CDR2 are LNHDA and SQIVND (reference sequence). The CDR3 runs 18 residues. The ends were cut back, 5 bases at V and 0 bases at J, with 17 bases in the middle. CDR3 bases: TGTGCCAGTAGTGCTGGACGGGGACACCTCTCTGGGGCCAACGTCCTGACTTTC. Translated, it gives CASSAGRGHLSGANVLTF.

The chain uses TRBV27 and TRBJ2-7; D gene uncertain. The V end was cut by 7 bases, the J end by 2 bases, with 12 bases between. The CDR3 consists of 13 residues. CDR1 is MNHEY, CDR2 SMNVEV, per germline (reference sequence). In DNA form, the CDR3 reads TGTGCCAGCAAGGGCCGGGCCCCCTACGAGCAGTACTTC. Translating gives CASKGRAPYEQYF.

The gene calls are TRBV30 and TRBJ2-1; 8 nucleotides align to TRBD2. This CDR3 contains 14 residues. CDR1 and CDR2 (germline): GTSNPN, SVGIG (reference sequence). J gave up 1 base and V 7 bases, and 6 bases lay outside the gene matches. The CDR3 is CALLAGASYNEQFF. CDR3 in DNA: TGTGCCTTGCTAGCGGGCGCATCCTACAATGAGCAGTTCTTC.

This clone was seen a handful of times. The rearrangement uses TRBV4-1 and TRBJ2-5; 13 bases match TRBD2. The CDR3 is 17 amino acids. Per germline, CDR1 MGHRA and CDR2 YSYEKL. Trimming removed 5 bases from V and 5 bases from J; junction bases left unmatched: 11. CDR3 sequence reads: CASSSRTSGGMMETQYF. CDR3 nucleotides: TGCGCCAGCAGCTCCCGGACTAGCGGGGGCATGATGGAGACCCAGTACTTC.

The chain is built from TRBV2 and TRBJ1-5; 9 bases are shared with TRBD1. V gave up 2 bases and J gave up 6 bases; unmatched junction bases: 8. The CDR3 runs to 16 residues. The V gene's germline CDR1 is SNHLY and CDR2 FYNNEI. The CDR3 loop is CASSEKGQGIAQPQHF. CDR3 DNA sequence: TGTGCCAGCAGTGAAAAAGGACAGGGGATCGCTCAGCCCCAGCATTTT.

Remarks on this clone: The junction does not match germline at one end; this may be a read error. CDR3 nucleotide sequence: TGTGCTAGCAGCCCCGGCGGGACTGGGGATACGCAGTATTTT. Amino acids: CASSPGGTGDTQYF. The rearrangement joins TRBV7-7 to TRBJ2-3; a possible D gene is TRBD2 (6 bases). CDR3 length: 14 amino acids. Germline V gene data show CDR1 as SSHAT and CDR2 as FNYEAQ (reference sequence).

The chain is built from TRBV6-5 and TRBJ2-7; D call uncertain. This CDR3 contains 14 residues. Germline V gene data show CDR1 as MNHEY and CDR2 as SVGAGI. V lost 2 bases to trimming and J lost 6 bases, with 14 bases between them. The CDR3 reads CASSYRTISGEQYF. Written as DNA, the CDR3 is TGTGCCAGCAGTTACCGGACCATCTCTGGCGAGCAGTACTTC.

The gene calls are TRBV7-9 and TRBJ2-5; no reliable D call. The CDR3 extends over 13 amino acids. Germline-derived CDR1 and CDR2 are SEHNR and FQNEAQ (reference sequence). V was trimmed by 3 bases and J by 2 bases, leaving 7 bases between them. CDR3 in DNA: TGTGCCAGCAGCTTTGCCAGACAAGAGACCCAGTACTTC. Translating it yields CASSFARQETQYF.